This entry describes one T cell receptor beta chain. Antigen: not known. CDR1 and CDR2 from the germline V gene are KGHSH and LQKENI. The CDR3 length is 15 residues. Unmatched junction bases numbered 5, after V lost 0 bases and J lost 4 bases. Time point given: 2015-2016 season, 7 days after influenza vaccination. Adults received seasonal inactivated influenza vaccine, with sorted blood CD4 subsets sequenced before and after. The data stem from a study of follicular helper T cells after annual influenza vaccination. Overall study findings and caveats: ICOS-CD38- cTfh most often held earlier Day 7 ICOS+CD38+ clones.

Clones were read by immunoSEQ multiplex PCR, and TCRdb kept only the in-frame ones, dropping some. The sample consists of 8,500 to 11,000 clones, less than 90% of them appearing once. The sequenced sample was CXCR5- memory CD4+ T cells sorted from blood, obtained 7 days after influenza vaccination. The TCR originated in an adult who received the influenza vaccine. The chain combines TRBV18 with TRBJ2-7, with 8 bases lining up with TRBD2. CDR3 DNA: TGTGCCAGCTCACCACCGGCGGGGGGCAATTACGAGCAGTACTTC. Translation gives CASSPPAGGNYEQYF.